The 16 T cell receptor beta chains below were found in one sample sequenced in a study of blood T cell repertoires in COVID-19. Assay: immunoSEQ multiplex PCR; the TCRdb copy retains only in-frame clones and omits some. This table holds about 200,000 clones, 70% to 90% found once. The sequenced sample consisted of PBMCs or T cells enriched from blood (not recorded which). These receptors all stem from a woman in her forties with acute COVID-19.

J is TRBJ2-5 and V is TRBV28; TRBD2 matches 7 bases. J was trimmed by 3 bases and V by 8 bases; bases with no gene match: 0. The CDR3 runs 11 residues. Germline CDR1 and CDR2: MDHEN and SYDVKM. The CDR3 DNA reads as TGTGCCAGCGGGGGGGAAGAGACCCAGTACTTC. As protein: CASGGEETQYF.

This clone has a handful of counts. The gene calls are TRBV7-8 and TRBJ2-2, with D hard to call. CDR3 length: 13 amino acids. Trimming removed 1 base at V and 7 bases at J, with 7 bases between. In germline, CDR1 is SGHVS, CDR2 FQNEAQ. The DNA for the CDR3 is TGTGCCAGCAGCTTAGTAGTCGGCGGGGAGCTGTTTTTT. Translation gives CASSLVVGGELFF.

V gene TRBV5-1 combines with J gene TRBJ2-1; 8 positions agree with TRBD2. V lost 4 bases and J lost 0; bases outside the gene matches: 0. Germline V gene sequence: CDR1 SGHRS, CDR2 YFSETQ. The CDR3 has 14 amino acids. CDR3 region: CASSSGSSYNEQFF. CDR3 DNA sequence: TGCGCCAGCAGCAGCGGGAGCTCCTACAATGAGCAGTTCTTC. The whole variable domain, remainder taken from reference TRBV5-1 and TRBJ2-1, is KAGVTQTPRYLIKTRGQQVTLSCSPISGHRSVSWYQQTPGQGLQFLFEYFSETQRNKGNFPGRFSGRQFSNSRSEMNVSTLELGDSALYLCASSSGSSYNEQFFGPGTRLTVL.

The DNA of the CDR3 is TGTGCCATCAGTGCGGACACAAATGGCTACACCTTC. Amino acid sequence: CAISADTNGYTF. This rearrangement joins TRBV10-3 to TRBJ1-2; maybe TRBD1 (5 bases). The V gene lost 4 bases and the J gene lost 6 bases, with 9 bases spanning the gap. CDR1 and CDR2 from the germline V gene are ENHRY and SYGVKD. This CDR3 is 12 amino acids long.

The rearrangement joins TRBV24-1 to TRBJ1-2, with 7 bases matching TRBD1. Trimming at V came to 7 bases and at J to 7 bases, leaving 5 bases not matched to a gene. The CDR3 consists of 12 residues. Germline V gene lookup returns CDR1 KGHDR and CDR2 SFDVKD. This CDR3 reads CATRGTAGGYTF. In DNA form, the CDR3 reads TGTGCCACCAGAGGGACAGCTGGTGGCTACACCTTC.

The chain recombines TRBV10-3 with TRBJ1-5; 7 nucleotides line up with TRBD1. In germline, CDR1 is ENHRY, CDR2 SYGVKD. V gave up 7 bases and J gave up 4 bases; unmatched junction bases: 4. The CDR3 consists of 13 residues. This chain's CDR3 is CAITGQENQPQHF. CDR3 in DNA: TGTGCCATCACCGGACAGGAGAATCAGCCCCAGCATTTT.

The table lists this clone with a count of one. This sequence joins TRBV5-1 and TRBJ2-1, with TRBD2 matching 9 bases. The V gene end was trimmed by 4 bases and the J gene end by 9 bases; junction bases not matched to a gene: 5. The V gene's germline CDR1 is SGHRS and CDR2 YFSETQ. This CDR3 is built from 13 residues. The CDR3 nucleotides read TGCGCCAGCAGCGGGGGGACTAGCTTTGAGCAGTTCTTC. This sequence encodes CASSGGTSFEQFF.

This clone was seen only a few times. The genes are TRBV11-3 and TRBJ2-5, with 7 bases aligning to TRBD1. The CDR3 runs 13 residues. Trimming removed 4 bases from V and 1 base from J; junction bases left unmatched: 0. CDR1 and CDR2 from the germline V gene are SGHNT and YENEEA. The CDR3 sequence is CASSWDSQETQYF. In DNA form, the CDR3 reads TGTGCCAGCAGCTGGGACAGCCAAGAGACCCAGTACTTC.

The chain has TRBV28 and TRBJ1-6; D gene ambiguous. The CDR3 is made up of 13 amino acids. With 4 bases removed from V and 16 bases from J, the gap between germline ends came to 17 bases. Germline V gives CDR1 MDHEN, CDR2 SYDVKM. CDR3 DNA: TGTGCCAGCAGTTCCCGGACTCCTGCAATTCTCCACTTT. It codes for CASSSRTPAILHF.

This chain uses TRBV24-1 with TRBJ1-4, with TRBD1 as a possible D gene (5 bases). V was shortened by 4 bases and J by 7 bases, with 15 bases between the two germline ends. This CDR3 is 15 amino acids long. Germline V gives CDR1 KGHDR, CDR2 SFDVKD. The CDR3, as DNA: TGTGCCACCAGTGAGAAGACAGTCACGGGTGAAAAACTGTTTTTT. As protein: CATSEKTVTGEKLFF.

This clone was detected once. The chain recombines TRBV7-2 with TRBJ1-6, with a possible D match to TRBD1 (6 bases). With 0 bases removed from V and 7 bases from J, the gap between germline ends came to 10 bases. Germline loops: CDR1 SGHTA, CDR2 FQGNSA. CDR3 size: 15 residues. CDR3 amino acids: CASSLADSRNSPLHF. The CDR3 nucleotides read TGTGCCAGCAGCTTAGCGGACAGCAGGAATTCACCCCTCCACTTT.

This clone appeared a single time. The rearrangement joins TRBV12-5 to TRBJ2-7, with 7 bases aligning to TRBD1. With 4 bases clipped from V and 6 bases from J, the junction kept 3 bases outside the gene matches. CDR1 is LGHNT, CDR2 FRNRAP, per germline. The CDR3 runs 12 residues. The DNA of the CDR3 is TGTGCTAGTGGTTCGCGACAGGGCGAGCAGTACTTC. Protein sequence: CASGSRQGEQYF.

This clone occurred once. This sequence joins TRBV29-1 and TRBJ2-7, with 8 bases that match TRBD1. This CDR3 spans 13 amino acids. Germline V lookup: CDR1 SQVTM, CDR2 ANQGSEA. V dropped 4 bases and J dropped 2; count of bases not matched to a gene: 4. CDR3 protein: CSVGQGSPYEQYF. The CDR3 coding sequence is TGCAGCGTTGGACAGGGGAGCCCCTACGAGCAGTACTTC.

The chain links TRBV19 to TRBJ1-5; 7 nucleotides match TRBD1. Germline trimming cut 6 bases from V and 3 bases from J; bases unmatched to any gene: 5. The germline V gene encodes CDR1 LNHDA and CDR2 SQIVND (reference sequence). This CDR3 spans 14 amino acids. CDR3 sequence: CASSTGQTNQPQHF. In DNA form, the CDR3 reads TGTGCCAGTAGCACGGGACAGACCAATCAGCCCCAGCATTTT.

CDR3 in amino acids: CASGAGGETQYF. CDR3 in DNA: TGTGCCAGCGGAGCGGGAGGGGAGACCCAGTACTTC. The genes are TRBV6-6 and TRBJ2-5, with 10 bases that match TRBD2. Germline CDR1 is MNHNY and CDR2 is SVGAGI (reference sequence). Germline trimming cut 8 bases from V and 5 bases from J; bases unmatched to any gene: 2. The CDR3 is made up of 12 amino acids.

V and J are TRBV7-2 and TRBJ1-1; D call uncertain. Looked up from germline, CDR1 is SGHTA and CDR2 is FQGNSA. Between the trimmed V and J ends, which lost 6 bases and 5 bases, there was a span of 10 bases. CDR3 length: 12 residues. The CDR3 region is CASRMEGTEAFF. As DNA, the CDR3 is TGTGCCAGCAGGATGGAGGGTACTGAAGCTTTCTTT.